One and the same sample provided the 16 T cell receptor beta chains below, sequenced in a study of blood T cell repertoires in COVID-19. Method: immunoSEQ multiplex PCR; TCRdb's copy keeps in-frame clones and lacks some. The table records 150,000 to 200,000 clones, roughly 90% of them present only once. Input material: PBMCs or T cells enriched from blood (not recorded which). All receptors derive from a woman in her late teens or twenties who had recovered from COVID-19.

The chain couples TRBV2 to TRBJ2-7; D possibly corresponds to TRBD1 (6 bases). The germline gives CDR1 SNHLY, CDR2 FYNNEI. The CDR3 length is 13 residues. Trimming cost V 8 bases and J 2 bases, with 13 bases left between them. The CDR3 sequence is CASLRTATYEQYF. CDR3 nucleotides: TGTGCCAGCTTACGGACAGCCACCTACGAGCAGTACTTC.

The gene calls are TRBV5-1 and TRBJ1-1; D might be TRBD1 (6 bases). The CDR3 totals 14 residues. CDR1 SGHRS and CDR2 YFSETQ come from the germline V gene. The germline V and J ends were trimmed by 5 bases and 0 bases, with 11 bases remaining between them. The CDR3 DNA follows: TGCGCCAGCAGTCGGGACAACGTGAACACTGAAGCTTTCTTT. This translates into CASSRDNVNTEAFF. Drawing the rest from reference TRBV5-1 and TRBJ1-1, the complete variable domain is KAGVTQTPRYLIKTRGQQVTLSCSPISGHRSVSWYQQTPGQGLQFLFEYFSETQRNKGNFPGRFSGRQFSNSRSEMNVSTLELGDSALYLCASSRDNVNTEAFFGQGTRLTVV.

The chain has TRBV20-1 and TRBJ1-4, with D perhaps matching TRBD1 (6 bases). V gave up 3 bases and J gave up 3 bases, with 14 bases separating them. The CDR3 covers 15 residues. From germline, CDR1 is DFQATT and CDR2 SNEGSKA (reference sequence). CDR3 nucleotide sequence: TGCAGTGCTAGTGAACTCGGGACACCTAATGAAAAACTGTTTTTT. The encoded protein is CSASELGTPNEKLFF.

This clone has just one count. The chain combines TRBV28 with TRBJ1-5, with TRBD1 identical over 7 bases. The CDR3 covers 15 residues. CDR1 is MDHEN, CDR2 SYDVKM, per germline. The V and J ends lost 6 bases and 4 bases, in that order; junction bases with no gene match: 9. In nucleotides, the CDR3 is TGTGCCAGCAGCGAGACAGGGAGGATGAATCAGCCCCAGCATTTT. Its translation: CASSETGRMNQPQHF.

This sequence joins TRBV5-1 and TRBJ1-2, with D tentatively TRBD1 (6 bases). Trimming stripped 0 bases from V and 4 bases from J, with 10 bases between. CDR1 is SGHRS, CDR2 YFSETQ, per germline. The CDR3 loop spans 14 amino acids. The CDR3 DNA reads TGCGCCAGCAGCTTGGCAGGGGTGACCTATGGCTACACCTTC. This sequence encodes CASSLAGVTYGYTF.

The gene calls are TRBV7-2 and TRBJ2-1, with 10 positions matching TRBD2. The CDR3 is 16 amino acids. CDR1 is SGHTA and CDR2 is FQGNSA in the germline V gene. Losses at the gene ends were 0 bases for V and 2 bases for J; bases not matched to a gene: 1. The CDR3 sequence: CASSLAGTSAYNEQFF. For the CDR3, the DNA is TGTGCCAGCAGCTTAGCCGGGACTAGCGCCTACAATGAGCAGTTCTTC.

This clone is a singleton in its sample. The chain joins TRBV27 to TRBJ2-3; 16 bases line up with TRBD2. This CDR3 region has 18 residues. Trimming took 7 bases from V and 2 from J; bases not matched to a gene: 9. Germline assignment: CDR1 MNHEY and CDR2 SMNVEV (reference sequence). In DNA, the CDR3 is TGTGCCAGCAAAGGGACTAGCGGGAGGGGACTCAACACAGATACGCAGTATTTT. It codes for CASKGTSGRGLNTDTQYF.

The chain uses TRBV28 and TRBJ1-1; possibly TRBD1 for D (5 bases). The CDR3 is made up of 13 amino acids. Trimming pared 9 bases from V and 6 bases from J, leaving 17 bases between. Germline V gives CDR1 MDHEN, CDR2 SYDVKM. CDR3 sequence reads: CASGTGGRSEAFF. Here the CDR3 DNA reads TGTGCCAGTGGCACAGGAGGGCGGTCTGAAGCTTTCTTT.

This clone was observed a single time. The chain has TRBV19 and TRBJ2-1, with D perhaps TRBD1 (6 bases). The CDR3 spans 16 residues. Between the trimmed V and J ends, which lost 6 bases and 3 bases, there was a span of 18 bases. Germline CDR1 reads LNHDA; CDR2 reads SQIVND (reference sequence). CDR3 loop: CASSIITGLGYNEQFF. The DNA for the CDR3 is TGTGCCAGTAGCATCATCACAGGGTTAGGCTACAATGAGCAGTTCTTC.

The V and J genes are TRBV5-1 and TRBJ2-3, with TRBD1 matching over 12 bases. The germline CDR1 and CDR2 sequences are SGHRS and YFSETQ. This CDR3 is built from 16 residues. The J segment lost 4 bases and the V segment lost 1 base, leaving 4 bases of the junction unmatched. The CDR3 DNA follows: TGCGCCAGCAGCTTGTTCGGGACAGGGGGCCCAGATACGCAGTATTTT. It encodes CASSLFGTGGPDTQYF.

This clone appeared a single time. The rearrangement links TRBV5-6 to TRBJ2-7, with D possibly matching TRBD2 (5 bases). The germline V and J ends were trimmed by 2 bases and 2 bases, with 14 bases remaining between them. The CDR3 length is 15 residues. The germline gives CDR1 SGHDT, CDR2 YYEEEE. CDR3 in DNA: TGTGCCAGCAGCTTAGGTCGGAGGAGCCCCTACGAGCAGTACTTC. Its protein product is CASSLGRRSPYEQYF.

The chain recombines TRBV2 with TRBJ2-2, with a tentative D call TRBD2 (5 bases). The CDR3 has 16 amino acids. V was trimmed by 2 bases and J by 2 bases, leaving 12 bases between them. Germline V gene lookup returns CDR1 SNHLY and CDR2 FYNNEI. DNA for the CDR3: TGTGCCAGCAGTGAATTGATGAGGGCCAACACCGGGGAGCTGTTTTTT. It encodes CASSELMRANTGELFF.

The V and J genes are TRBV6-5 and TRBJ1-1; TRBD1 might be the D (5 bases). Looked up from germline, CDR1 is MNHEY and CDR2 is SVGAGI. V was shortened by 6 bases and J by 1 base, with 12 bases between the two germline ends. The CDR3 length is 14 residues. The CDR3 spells CASRGPGANTEAFF. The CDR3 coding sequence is TGTGCCAGCAGGGGGCCGGGAGCGAACACTGAAGCTTTCTTT.

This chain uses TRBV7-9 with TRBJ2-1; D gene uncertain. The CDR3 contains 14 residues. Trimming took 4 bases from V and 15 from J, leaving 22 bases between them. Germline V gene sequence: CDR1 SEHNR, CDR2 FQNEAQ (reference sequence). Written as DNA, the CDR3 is TGTGCCAGCAGCTCACCGCTCCCAGGCTTTCATCCGTTCTTC. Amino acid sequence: CASSSPLPGFHPFF.

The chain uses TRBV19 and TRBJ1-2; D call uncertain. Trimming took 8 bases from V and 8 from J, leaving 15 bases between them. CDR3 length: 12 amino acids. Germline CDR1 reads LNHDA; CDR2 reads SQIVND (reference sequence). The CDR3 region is CASSTSSWGYTF. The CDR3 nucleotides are TGTGCCAGTTCGACTTCTTCGTGGGGCTACACCTTC.

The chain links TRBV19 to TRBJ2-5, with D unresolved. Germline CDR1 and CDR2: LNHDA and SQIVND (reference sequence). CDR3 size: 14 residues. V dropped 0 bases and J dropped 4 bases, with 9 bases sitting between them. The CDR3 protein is CASSIDRRGETQYF. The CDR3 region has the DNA TGTGCCAGTAGTATAGATCGTAGAGGAGAGACCCAGTACTTC.